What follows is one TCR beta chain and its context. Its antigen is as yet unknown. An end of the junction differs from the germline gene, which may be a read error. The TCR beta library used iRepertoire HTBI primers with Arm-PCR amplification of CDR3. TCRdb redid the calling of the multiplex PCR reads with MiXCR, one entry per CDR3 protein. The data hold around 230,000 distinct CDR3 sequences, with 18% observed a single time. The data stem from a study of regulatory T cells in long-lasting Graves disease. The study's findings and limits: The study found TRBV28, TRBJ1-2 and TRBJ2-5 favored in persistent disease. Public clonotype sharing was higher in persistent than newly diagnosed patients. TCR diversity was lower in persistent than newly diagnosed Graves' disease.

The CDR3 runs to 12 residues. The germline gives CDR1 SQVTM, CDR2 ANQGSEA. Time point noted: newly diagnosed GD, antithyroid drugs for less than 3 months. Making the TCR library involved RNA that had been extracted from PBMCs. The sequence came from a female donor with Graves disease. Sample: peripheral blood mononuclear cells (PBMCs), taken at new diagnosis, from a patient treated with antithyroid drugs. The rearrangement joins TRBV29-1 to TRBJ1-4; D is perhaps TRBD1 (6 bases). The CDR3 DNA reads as TGCAGCGTTGCGGTACAGGGCGAAAAACTGCTTTTT. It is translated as CSVAVQGEKLLF. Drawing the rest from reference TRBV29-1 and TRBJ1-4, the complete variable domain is SAVISQKPSRDICQRGTSLTIQCQVDSQVTMMFWYRQQPGQSLTLIATANQGSEATYESGFVIDKFPISRPNLTFSTLTVSNMSPEDSSIYLCSVAVQGEKLLFGSGTQLSVL.